Described below is a single T cell receptor (beta chain) sequence and its context. Its specificity is unknown. The sample belongs to a study of vaccination and CD4 T cells after COVID-19. On the study more broadly: Convalescent patients gave post-COVID blood a median roughly 96 days post-diagnosis, range 35 to 161. Timing of post-vaccine sample collection was a median 72 days after dose two, with a range of 14 to 241.

Treatment here: roughly 11-day PBMC culture with coronavirus spike peptide pools or control peptides (ViraFEST assay). ViraFEST grew antigen-specific T cells using peptide pools, then sequenced TCRs. The V and J ends lost 1 base and 2 bases, in that order; junction bases with no gene match: 2. Looked up from germline, CDR1 is DFQATT and CDR2 is SNEGSKA (reference sequence). The CDR3 consists of 14 residues. The study sequenced cultured CD4+ T cell DNA using the Oncomine TCR Beta short-read assay. TCRdb recomputed calls from the PCR reads with MiXCR, one row per CDR3 protein. Of 18,000 or so distinct CDR3 sequences in the sample, around 58% were seen once.

The source material was CD4+ T cells from blood, cultured in vitro. The receptor was isolated from a human donor who had recovered from COVID-19. The chain couples TRBV20-1 to TRBJ1-2, with 9 bases lining up with TRBD1. The chain's CDR3 is CSARGTGENYGYTF. The CDR3 DNA sequence: TGCAGTGCTAGAGGGACAGGGGAGAACTATGGCTACACCTTC.